These 2 T cell receptor beta chains share one sample of origin, sequenced in a study of T cells after yellow fever vaccination. TCRdb re-called the 5' RACE reads with MiXCR, one entry per CDR3 protein. The table has about 630,000 distinct CDR3 sequences, 12% seen once. The sample was PBMCs, taken on the day of the yellow fever booster vaccination. Receptors originate from a young man who received the YFV17D yellow fever vaccine.

The table lists this clonotype with a count of one. The chain has TRBV10-2 and TRBJ2-7, with TRBD1 identical over 8 bases. V trimming: 2 bases; J trimming: 3 bases; junction bases outside the gene matches: 6. The CDR3 has 15 residues. From germline, CDR1 is WSHSY and CDR2 SAAADI. The CDR3 here is CASSEGRTGNYEQYF. The CDR3 DNA reads as TGCGCCAGCAGTGAGGGAAGGACAGGGAACTACGAGCAGTACTTC.

The chain combines TRBV5-5 with TRBJ2-3; tentatively, D is TRBD1 (6 bases). CDR1 is SGHKS and CDR2 is YYEKEE in the germline V gene (reference sequence). V was clipped by 5 bases and J by 3 bases, with 19 bases between them. The CDR3 spans 16 residues. The CDR3 coding sequence is TGTGCCAGCAGACCCAGGGTAGGGGGAAGGACAGATACGCAGTATTTT. Translated: CASRPRVGGRTDTQYF.